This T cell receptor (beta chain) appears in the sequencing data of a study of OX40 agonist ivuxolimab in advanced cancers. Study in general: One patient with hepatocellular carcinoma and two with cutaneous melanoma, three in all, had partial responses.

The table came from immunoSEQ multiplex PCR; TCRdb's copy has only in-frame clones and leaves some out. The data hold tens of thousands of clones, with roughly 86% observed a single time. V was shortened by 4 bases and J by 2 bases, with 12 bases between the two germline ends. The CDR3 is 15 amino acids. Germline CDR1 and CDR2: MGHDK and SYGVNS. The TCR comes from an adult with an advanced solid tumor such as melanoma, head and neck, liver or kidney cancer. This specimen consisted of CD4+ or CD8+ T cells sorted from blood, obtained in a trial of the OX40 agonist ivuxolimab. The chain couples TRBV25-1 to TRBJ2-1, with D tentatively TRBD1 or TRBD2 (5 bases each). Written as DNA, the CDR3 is TGTGCCAGCAGTGTCACAGGAGGACCCTACAATGAGCAGTTCTTC. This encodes CASSVTGGPYNEQFF.